The clone carrying this T cell receptor (beta chain) has only a few counts. The record originates from a study of identical twins. TCRdb re-analysed the 5' RACE reads in MiXCR, keeping a single row per CDR3 protein. The table has 470,000 or so distinct CDR3 sequences, 24% seen once; the top ten hold 2.5% to 3.5%. The germline gives CDR1 SGDLS, CDR2 YYNGEE. V was pared by 0 bases and J by 5 bases, with 9 bases of the junction left unmatched. The CDR3 totals 16 residues. This sample was also put to use in a study of T cells expressing NK-cell markers. That investigation notes: Leadership of the CD3+CD56-NKG2C+ fraction also belonged to these clonotypes in several donors.

This sequence originates from a woman between 18 and 29 years old in good health. Sequenced input: CD4+ T cells sorted from blood. V gene TRBV9 combines with J gene TRBJ2-3; TRBD1 matches at 7 bases. The chain's CDR3 is CASSVVSQGVGDTQYF. Here the CDR3 DNA reads TGTGCCAGCAGCGTAGTTTCCCAGGGGGTAGGAGATACGCAGTATTTT.